These T cell receptor beta chains were read from a single sample in a study of metastatic and nonmetastatic thyroid tumors. MiXCR reprocessed the PCR reads for TCRdb. The sample has tens of thousands of clones, roughly 26% seen once; the top ten hold approximately 9.9%. The sample comprised blood. The receptors were sampled from a female donor with papillary thyroid cancer or a benign thyroid nodule (not recorded which). Some clones in this sample may be carry-over from other donors' samples. Each CDR3 is given with its conserved first and last residue. The D gene is left open where the match is weak. Rows may omit the clone size; those that give it use once, few, many or a size class.

v_call	d_call	clone_size	j_call	cdr3_nt	cdr3_aa
TRBV20-1	.	many	TRBJ1-5	TGCAGTGCTAGAGGCGGCCGTAATCAGCCCCAGCATTTT	CSARGGRNQPQHF
TRBV7-2	.	many	TRBJ2-7	TGTGCCAGCAGCTTACCAGGGAGCCTGGTCCACGAGCAGTACTTC	CASSLPGSLVHEQYF
TRBV12-3/TRBV12-4	.	few	TRBJ2-7	TGTGCCAGCAGAGTCGACTACGAGCAGTACTTC	CASRVDYEQYF
TRBV6-1	.	few	TRBJ1-5	TGTACCAGCAGTTTGCCCGTAAGCAGTCCAGAGCAGCCCCAACATTTT	CTSSLPVSSPEQPQHF
TRBV28	.	.	TRBJ1-4	TGTGCCAGCAGCCCCGTGGCTAATGAAAAACTGTTTTTT	CASSPVANEKLFF
TRBV20-1	TRBD1	.	TRBJ1-1	TGCAGTGCTAGTTTCGCCGGGACAGGGAACACTGAAGCTTTCTTT	CSASFAGTGNTEAFF
TRBV6-1	.	few	TRBJ1-1	TGTGCCAGCAGGGCTGGCCTAGAAGCCACTGAAGCTTTCTTT	CASRAGLEATEAFF
TRBV20-1	.	many	TRBJ2-2	TGCAGTGCTAGGCGGCAGGGGAACACCGGGGAGCTGTTTTTT	CSARRQGNTGELFF
TRBV6-2/TRBV6-3	TRBD2	.	TRBJ2-5	TGTGCCAGCAGTTACGACACTAGCGGGAGTGAGACCCAGTACTTC	CASSYDTSGSETQYF
TRBV11-1	TRBD1	many	TRBJ1-1	TGTGCCAGCAGCTTAGAAGGTTCAGGGGCAGGGGGTGAAGCTTTCTTT	CASSLEGSGAGGEAFF
TRBV6-2/TRBV6-3	.	few	TRBJ2-3	TGTGCCAGCAGTATGTATAGGTATACGCAGTATTTT	CASSMYRYTQYF
TRBV20-1	TRBD2	.	TRBJ2-5	TGCAGTGCTAGACGACTAGCGGGAGGGCCGGGGGTAGAGACCCAGTACTTC	CSARRLAGGPGVETQYF
TRBV3-1	.	.	TRBJ1-2	TGTGCCAGCAGTCGAACGACTGCTAACTATGGCCACACCTTC	CASSRTTANYGHTF
TRBV28	TRBD2	many	TRBJ2-3	TGTGCCAGCAGCCATCGCGGGAGGGGCACAGATACGCAGTATTTT	CASSHRGRGTDTQYF
TRBV12-3/TRBV12-4	.	few	TRBJ2-1	TGTGCCAGCAGTTTATCCGGGCTCCCCTACAATGAGCAGTTCTTC	CASSLSGLPYNEQFF
TRBV20-1	.	.	TRBJ2-1	TGCAGTGCTACCGCGGGATACGGGGTCTACAATGAGCAGTTCTTC	CSATAGYGVYNEQFF
TRBV3-1	.	.	TRBJ1-4	TGTGCCAGCAGCCAAGATTGGTCCGGGACTAATGAAAAACTGTTTTTT	CASSQDWSGTNEKLFF
TRBV5-8	.	many	TRBJ2-2	TGTGCCAGCAGCTTGGAGGGGTGGGACACCGGGGAGCTGTTTTTT	CASSLEGWDTGELFF
TRBV20-1	.	many	TRBJ2-2	TGCAGTGCTAGAGGAGGGGTAGGCACCGGGGAGCTGTTTTTT	CSARGGVGTGELFF
TRBV30	TRBD2	few	TRBJ2-1	TGTGCCTGGTCCCCCCTAGCGGGAGATGTAAATGAGCAGTTCTTC	CAWSPLAGDVNEQFF
TRBV30	.	few	TRBJ1-1	TGTGCCTGGAGTTGGGGGGGTGGGAACACTGAAGCTTTCTTT	CAWSWGGGNTEAFF
TRBV5-6	.	few	TRBJ1-2	TGTGCCAGCAGCTACCGGGACCGGCTCGCCTACTATGGCTACACCTTC	CASSYRDRLAYYGYTF
TRBV28	.	.	TRBJ1-5	TGTGCCAGTAACTCCGGGAAAGACTATCAGCCCCAGCATTTT	CASNSGKDYQPQHF
TRBV19	TRBD1	many	TRBJ1-3	TGTGCCAGTAGTTCCCGCCCGGGACAGACCCACTCTGGAAACACCATATATTTT	CASSSRPGQTHSGNTIYF
TRBV12-3/TRBV12-4	TRBD2	many	TRBJ2-1	TGTGCCAGCACCGGGGGGGGGACTTATTACAATGAGCAGTTCTTC	CASTGGGTYYNEQFF
TRBV2	.	many	TRBJ2-7	TGTGCCATCAGGGATTTTCTCTACGAGCAGTACTTC	CAIRDFLYEQYF
TRBV27	.	.	TRBJ1-3	TGTGCCAGCAGTTTTAAAGGACAGGGAAACACCATATATTTT	CASSFKGQGNTIYF